Presented here are 18 T cell receptor beta chains from one specimen sequenced in a study of cytomegalovirus exposure and HLA in healthy donors. PCR primers comprised 60 Vbeta and 13 Jbeta primers. Clones were read by immunoSEQ multiplex PCR, and TCRdb kept only the in-frame ones, dropping some. The sample comprises approximately 110,000 clones, just over 75% of which are singletons, and around 8.8% rests with the top ten. Sequencing input: PBMCs. The receptors were gathered from a man between 40 and 49 years old in good health and CMV-seropositive.

The chain joins TRBV5-6 to TRBJ2-2; perhaps TRBD2 as D (5 bases). V was clipped by 4 bases and J by 5 bases, with 9 bases between them. Germline assignment: CDR1 SGHDT and CDR2 YYEEEE. This CDR3 has 13 amino acids. Written as DNA, the CDR3 is TGTGCCAGCAGCCAAGACTATACCGGGGAGCTGTTTTTT. This codes for CASSQDYTGELFF.

The rearrangement joins TRBV29-1 to TRBJ2-3, with D possibly being TRBD1 (7 bases). The ends were cut back, 6 bases at V and 0 bases at J, with 16 bases in the middle. CDR1 SQVTM and CDR2 ANQGSEA come from the germline V gene. There are 15 residues in the CDR3. The CDR3 here is CSVRGTYLSTDTQYF. CDR3 bases: TGCAGCGTCAGGGGGACTTACCTTAGCACAGATACGCAGTATTTT.

This sequence joins TRBV10-3 and TRBJ2-2; D is undetermined. Germline CDR1 and CDR2: ENHRY and SYGVKD. V was shortened by 3 bases and J by 7 bases, with 21 bases between the two germline ends. CDR3 size: 17 residues. CDR3 sequence (DNA): TGTGCCATCAGTGAACCGGCCGCACCCGACATAGTCGGGGAGCTGTTTTTT. Its translation is CAISEPAAPDIVGELFF.

The V gene is TRBV9, the J gene TRBJ1-1; TRBD1 aligns across 10 bases. CDR1 is SGDLS and CDR2 is YYNGEE in the germline V gene. The V gene end was trimmed by 4 bases and the J gene end by 6 bases; junction bases not matched to a gene: 9. This CDR3 is 15 amino acids long. CDR3 DNA sequence: TGTGCCAGCAGCCCTGGGACAGGGGCTTCGTCTGAAGCTTTCTTT. As protein: CASSPGTGASSEAFF.

The CDR3 DNA reads as TGTGCCAGCAGCCACTCGAGCGGGGAGGGCAACTATGGCTACACCTTC. This translates into CASSHSSGEGNYGYTF. This sequence joins TRBV4-2 and TRBJ1-2, with no clear D. The ends were cut back, 3 bases at V and 2 bases at J, with 16 bases in the middle. CDR3 length: 16 residues. The germline CDR1 and CDR2 sequences are LGHNA and YNFKEQ.

This clone was detected a few times. The CDR3 region has the DNA TGTGCCAGCAGCAGGGAGACAGGAGGAAGCGCTGAAGCTTTCTTT. As protein: CASSRETGGSAEAFF. The chain couples TRBV7-2 to TRBJ1-1; a weak D match, TRBD1 (6 bases). Germline V gene sequence: CDR1 SGHTA, CDR2 FQGNSA. The CDR3 loop spans 15 amino acids. V shed 5 bases and J shed 6 bases, with 19 bases lying between them.

The rearrangement uses TRBV11-1 and TRBJ2-1; maybe TRBD2 (5 bases). From germline, CDR1 is SGHAT and CDR2 FQDESV (reference sequence). Deletions cut 7 bases from V and 8 bases from J, with 27 bases between. There are 17 residues in the CDR3. The CDR3 DNA is TGTGCCAGCACCGACCTGGAGGACTCCACTTTTTGGGATGAGCAGTTCTTC. The encoded protein is CASTDLEDSTFWDEQFF.

This clone came up a few times. The gene calls are TRBV14 and TRBJ2-5, with D perhaps TRBD2 (5 bases). Germline lookup yields CDR1 SGHDN and CDR2 FVKESK. The CDR3 extends over 16 amino acids. V shed 0 bases and J shed 4 bases, with 15 bases lying between them. CDR3 loop: CASSQDPLARGETQYF. CDR3 nucleotide sequence: TGTGCCAGCAGCCAAGACCCCCTAGCTCGTGGAGAGACCCAGTACTTC. Based on the CDR3 plus reference TRBV14 and TRBJ2-5, the full variable domain is EAGVTQFPSHSVIEKGQTVTLRCDPISGHDNLYWYRRVMGKEIKFLLHFVKESKQDESGMPNNRFLAERTGGTYSTLKVQPAELEDSGVYFCASSQDPLARGETQYFGPGTRLLVL.

As regards this clone: The sample carries other DNA sequences with the same CDR3. V gene TRBV15 combines with J gene TRBJ1-4; the D gene is possibly TRBD1 (5 bases). Per the germline V gene, CDR1 is LNHNV and CDR2 is YYDKDF (reference sequence). This CDR3 is 14 amino acids long. Trimming left V 3 bases short and J 7 bases short, with 12 bases between. CDR3 region: CATSRGGEGEKLFF. The DNA for the CDR3 is TGTGCCACCAGCAGGGGGGGGGAGGGTGAAAAACTGTTTTTT.

The V and J genes are TRBV30 and TRBJ2-6; a possible D gene is TRBD2 (7 bases). Trimming shortened V by 4 bases and J by 2 bases, and 18 bases separated the two germline ends. CDR3 size: 17 residues. The germline CDR1 and CDR2 sequences are GTSNPN and SVGIG (reference sequence). The CDR3 sequence is CAWTRGAAKPGANVLTF. CDR3 in DNA: TGTGCCTGGACCCGGGGGGCTGCCAAACCTGGGGCCAACGTCCTGACTTTC.

This chain uses TRBV18 with TRBJ1-5; the D is unclear. The germline V and J ends were trimmed by 1 base and 4 bases, with 8 bases remaining between them. Germline CDR1 is KGHSH and CDR2 is LQKENI. The CDR3 has 14 residues. The CDR3 region has the DNA TGTGCCAGCTCACCACGCGACGGGAATCAGCCCCAGCATTTT. Its protein is CASSPRDGNQPQHF.

The rearrangement links TRBV18 to TRBJ2-3; 10 nucleotides agree with TRBD1. Germline CDR1 reads KGHSH; CDR2 reads LQKENI. Germline trimming cut 4 bases from V and 3 bases from J; bases unmatched to any gene: 7. The CDR3 consists of 16 residues. The CDR3 coding sequence is TGTGCCAGCTCACTCTCCGACAGGGGGCTGACAGATACGCAGTATTTT. This codes for CASSLSDRGLTDTQYF. Supplemented by reference TRBV18 and TRBJ2-3, the full variable domain reads NAGVMQNPRHLVRRRGQEARLRCSPMKGHSHVYWYRQLPEEGLKFMVYLQKENIIDESGMPKERFSAEFPKEGPSILRIQQVVRGDSAAYFCASSLSDRGLTDTQYFGPGTRLTVL.

The V call is TRBV18, the J call TRBJ2-6; perhaps TRBD2 as D (5 bases). The V and J ends lost 6 bases and 1 base respectively, with 7 bases between them. Germline V gene sequence: CDR1 KGHSH, CDR2 LQKENI. The CDR3 loop spans 14 amino acids. The CDR3 DNA sequence: TGTGCCAGCTCCGGGATGTCTGGGGCCAACGTCCTGACTTTC. It yields the protein CASSGMSGANVLTF.

The table lists this clone with a count of one. The chain uses TRBV7-3 and TRBJ2-2, with D hard to call. V dropped 1 base and J dropped 6 bases, with 3 bases sitting between them. In germline, CDR1 is SGHTA, CDR2 FQGTGA. The CDR3 covers 12 residues. The CDR3 DNA sequence: TGTGCCAGCAGCTTAAACTCCGGGGAGCTGTTTTTT. Its translation: CASSLNSGELFF.

The rearrangement joins TRBV27 to TRBJ2-3; D might be TRBD2 (6 bases). From germline, CDR1 is MNHEY and CDR2 SMNVEV (reference sequence). The CDR3 has 14 residues. Trimming took off 8 bases at V and 9 bases at J, with 21 bases between the two ends. For the CDR3, the DNA is TGTGCCAGCGGATGGCTGATCCCCCGGGAGACGCAGTATTTT. Its protein product is CASGWLIPRETQYF.

The rearrangement links TRBV4-1 to TRBJ1-6, with 7 bases identical to TRBD1. This CDR3 comprises 22 residues. Looked up from germline, CDR1 is MGHRA and CDR2 is YSYEKL. The V segment lost 0 bases and the J segment 7 bases; nucleotides outside the gene matches: 24. The CDR3 DNA sequence: TGCGCCAGCAGCCAAGATAATAGGTGGGGCAGGGGGAAGGTGTATTGGAATTCACCCCTCCACTTT. Its protein product is CASSQDNRWGRGKVYWNSPLHF.

The chain recombines TRBV4-3 with TRBJ2-7; possible D gene TRBD1, 5 bases. CDR3 length: 13 residues. Germline-derived CDR1 and CDR2 are LGHNA and YSLEER. Trimming left V 1 base short and J 5 bases short, with 9 bases between. CDR3 bases: TGCGCCAGCAGCCAAGCCAGGGCCCACGAGCAGTACTTC. It is translated as CASSQARAHEQYF.

J is TRBJ2-3 and V is TRBV10-3; D not resolved. Trimming took off 11 bases at V and 4 bases at J, with 7 bases between the two ends. Per germline, CDR1 ENHRY and CDR2 SYGVKD. CDR3 length: 10 amino acids. The CDR3 loop is CASGSDTQYF. The DNA of the CDR3 is TGTGCCTCGGGTTCAGATACGCAGTATTTT.